These T cell receptor beta chains were read from a single sample in a study of high-grade serous ovarian cancer treatment subgroups. Sequenced by immunoSEQ multiplex PCR; TCRdb stores in-frame clones only, minus some. Among more than 7,500 clones, less than 90% were seen once, and the ten largest hold about 1.5%. The source material was tumor tissue. All receptors derive from a human donor with high-grade serous ovarian cancer. The CDR3 runs from the conserved cysteine through the conserved F or W.

TRBV7-2,CASSRVGVAGGAYNEQFF
TRBV27,CASSFGGEQYF
TRBV19,CASSMRDSLAKNIQYF
TRBV4-1,CASSQDRMSNQPQHF
TRBV19,CASSIPGNQETQYF
TRBV7-9,CASSLRLGDTEAFF
TRBV19,CASSAQGYEQYF
TRBV7-7,CASSFYRVDSYNEQFF
TRBV9,CASSVSGGGPTSTDTQYF
TRBV4-3,CASSHTTRTDTQYF
TRBV4-2,CASSQETTEQFF
TRBV7-8,CASSLVRGEMNTEVFF
TRBV6-4,CASSDLISPEQFF
TRBV5-4,CASSLWTGNTEAFF
TRBV9,CASSVDGATGNTIYF
TRBV5-8,CASTQTGNSPLHF
TRBV4-2,CASRDTGSTGELFF
TRBV2,CASRGDIATNEKLFF
TRBV10-3,CAISGTNHYEQYF
TRBV5-1,CASSLGGYNEQFF
TRBV30,CAWSVWGLEHEQFF
TRBV7-9,CASSYAGQNIQYF
TRBV18,CASSPGYPETQYF
TRBV7-2,CASSLVPPGGYTF
TRBV28,CASSLGGGQETQYF
TRBV19,CASSRSGLAGGSSYEQYF
TRBV11-2,CASSLGDADYEQYF
TRBV27,CASGTINSYEQYF
TRBV5-1,CASSLGSSFQETQYF
TRBV6-4,CASSDHRSSNQETQYF
TRBV29-1,CSANVLAAGYEQYF
TRBV9,CASSVGGRAAEQFF
TRBV30,CAGSHANEKLFF